These 8 T cell receptor beta chains were all obtained from the same sample, sequenced in a study of beta chain features in type 1 diabetes. Expressed TCRB transcripts were sequenced because the isolated RNA had all been reverse transcribed beforehand. Repertoires were generated with immunoSEQ multiplex PCR, while TCRdb's copy carries only in-frame clones and drops some. The sample holds about 140,000 clones, 6.9% seen once. Sample: central memory CD4+ T cells from blood. These receptors all stem from a woman in her twenties or thirties in good health.

This clone showed up just once. This chain links TRBV7-3 with TRBJ2-1; the D gene is possibly TRBD1 (6 bases). The V gene lost 5 bases and the J gene lost 7 bases, with 12 bases spanning the gap. This CDR3 is 13 amino acids long. CDR1 SGHTA and CDR2 FQGTGA come from the germline V gene. The CDR3 coding sequence is TGTGCCAGCAGCCCAACTCAGGGGAATGAGCAGTTCTTC. It specifies CASSPTQGNEQFF. Full variable domain (missing parts from reference TRBV7-3 and TRBJ2-1): GAGVSQTPSNKVTEKGKYVELRCDPISGHTALYWYRQSLGQGPEFLIYFQGTGAADDSGLPNDRFFAVRPEGSVSTLKIQRTERGDSAVYLCASSPTQGNEQFFGPGTRLTVL.

This clone was detected only a few times. The gene calls are TRBV5-1 and TRBJ2-5, with D tentatively TRBD2 (5 bases). The V end lost 2 bases, the J end lost 1 base, and 12 bases lay between the germline ends. This CDR3 is 15 amino acids long. Per the germline V gene, CDR1 is SGHRS and CDR2 is YFSETQ. The CDR3 sequence is CASSFSPTSQETQYF. The CDR3 DNA is TGCGCCAGCAGCTTTTCTCCAACTAGCCAAGAGACCCAGTACTTC.

This chain links TRBV5-4 with TRBJ2-7; D unresolved. V was trimmed by 2 bases and J by 7 bases, leaving 16 bases between them. There are 14 residues in the CDR3. From germline, CDR1 is SGHNT and CDR2 YYREEE (reference sequence). The CDR3 DNA is TGTGCCAGCAGCTTAACTGAGCGTTCGGGTGAGCAGTACTTC. Its protein product is CASSLTERSGEQYF. The full variable domain, with the rest looked up from reference TRBV5-4 and TRBJ2-7, is ETGVTQSPTHLIKTRGQQVTLRCSSQSGHNTVSWYQQALGQGPQFIFQYYREEENGRGNFPPRFSGLQFPNYSSELNVNALELDDSALYLCASSLTERSGEQYFGPGTRLTVT.

This clone occurred many times. At the DNA level, this CDR3 is encoded by other sequences in the same sample as well. The rearrangement uses TRBV18 and TRBJ2-7; 7 bases are shared with TRBD1. Losses at the gene ends were 2 bases for V and 4 bases for J; bases not matched to a gene: 2. Per germline, CDR1 KGHSH and CDR2 LQKENI. CDR3 length: 13 amino acids. The chain's CDR3 is CASSPGGQYEQYF. CDR3 nucleotide sequence: TGTGCCAGCTCACCAGGGGGACAGTACGAGCAGTACTTC. The full variable domain, completed using reference TRBV18 and TRBJ2-7, is NAGVMQNPRHLVRRRGQEARLRCSPMKGHSHVYWYRQLPEEGLKFMVYLQKENIIDESGMPKERFSAEFPKEGPSILRIQQVVRGDSAAYFCASSPGGQYEQYFGPGTRLTVT.

This clone came up once. V usage is TRBV28 and J usage is TRBJ2-2, with D possibly matching TRBD2 (5 bases). The germline gives CDR1 MDHEN, CDR2 SYDVKM. This CDR3 is built from 15 residues. Trimming left V 3 bases short and J 4 bases short, with 12 bases between. The chain's CDR3 is CASSFAHRGTGELFF. The CDR3 DNA sequence: TGTGCCAGCAGTTTTGCCCATCGGGGCACCGGGGAGCTGTTTTTT.

The table lists this clone with a few counts. The J gene is TRBJ2-6, the V gene TRBV19; TRBD1 aligns across 7 bases. Germline V gene data show CDR1 as LNHDA and CDR2 as SQIVND (reference sequence). V lost 7 bases, J lost 3 bases, and 3 bases stayed unmatched. The CDR3 runs 14 residues. The CDR3 nucleotides are TGTGCCAGTATCACAGGGGTTGGGGCCAACGTCCTGACTTTC. Its translation is CASITGVGANVLTF.

This clone came up a few times. The CDR3 DNA reads as TGTGCCAGCAGCGTTGGGGGACAGGCAGCTAACTATGGCTACACCTTC. Translating gives CASSVGGQAANYGYTF. The chain has TRBV9 and TRBJ1-2; TRBD1 agrees at 8 bases. There are 16 residues in the CDR3. CDR1 is SGDLS, CDR2 YYNGEE, per germline. After removal of 2 bases from V and 0 bases from J, the junction contained 6 bases not matched to a gene.

Remarks on this clone: Different DNA sequences within this sample yield the same CDR3. V is TRBV30 and J is TRBJ2-2, with unresolved D. V was trimmed by 2 bases and J by 2 bases, leaving 12 bases between them. Germline CDR1 GTSNPN, CDR2 SVGIG (reference sequence). This CDR3 region has 15 residues. The CDR3 nucleotides are TGTGCCTGGAGTCGAGGCGGCTTAAACACCGGGGAGCTGTTTTTT. This gives the protein CAWSRGGLNTGELFF.